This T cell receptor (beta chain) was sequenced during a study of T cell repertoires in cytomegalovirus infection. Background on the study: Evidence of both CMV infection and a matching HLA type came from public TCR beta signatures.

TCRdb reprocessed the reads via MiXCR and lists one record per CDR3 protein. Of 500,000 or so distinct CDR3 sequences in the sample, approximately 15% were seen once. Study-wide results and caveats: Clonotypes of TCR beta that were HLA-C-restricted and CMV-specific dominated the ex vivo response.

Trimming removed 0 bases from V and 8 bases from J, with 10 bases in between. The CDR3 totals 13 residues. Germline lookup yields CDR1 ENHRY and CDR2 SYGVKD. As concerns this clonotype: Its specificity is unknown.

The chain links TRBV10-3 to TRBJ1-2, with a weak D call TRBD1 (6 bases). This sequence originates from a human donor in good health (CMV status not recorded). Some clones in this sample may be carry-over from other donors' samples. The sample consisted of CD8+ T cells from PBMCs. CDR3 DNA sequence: TGTGCCATCAGTGAGTCCACAGGGATAGGCTACACCTTC. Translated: CAISESTGIGYTF.